Sequencing of this T cell receptor beta chain was carried out in a study of blood T cell repertoires in COVID-19 (dated by TCRdb to 2018 to 2021). Regarding the research as a whole: Collaborator samples came from the United States, Italy and Spain and covered acute and convalescent phases of COVID-19. The prospective study material was composed of cDNA or gDNA derived from T cells, B-cell-depleted T cells, or PBMCs. Deeply sampled blood TCRbeta repertoires from subjects exposed to, actively infected with, or recovered from COVID-19 were included in the dataset. The repertoires were released in a freely available public database intended as a resource for research on the immune response to SARS-CoV-2. Samples were obtained from the ongoing ImmuneRACE study (first 160 participants) and from about 1,300 subjects provided by 6 global collaborators. Sample metadata almost always included a de-identified subject ID, COVID-19 status, age in years and sex. Where HLA class I and class II types were available, the types were taken from metadata supplied by the sample provider, not from assay-based typing.

Trimming accounts for 6 bases at V and 3 bases at J, while the number of junction bases matched to no gene is 11. From the cysteine up to the phenylalanine, the CDR3 has a length of 15 residues. This entry keeps only the CDR3 DNA: 45 bases, framed from base 1. CDR1 and CDR2 are read off the germline V gene as MDHEN and SYDVKM. Worth noting for this clone: Its antigen is not yet known. No clone much larger than this one lies a single base away; base qualities are absent.

Study-wide findings and limitations: The amount of clinical and demographic metadata varied by source and participant and was provided uncurated.

TCRbeta CDR3 regions were amplified from genomic DNA by means of the immunoSEQ Assay, a bias-controlled multiplex PCR. The authors' analysis ran thus. Within the assay, amplification of reference gene primers was used to estimate how many nucleated cells each sample contained. To quantify the absolute abundance of each unique TCRbeta CDR3 rearrangement, sequence reads were collapsed and filtered. Productive Simpson clonality was computed per sample as the square root of Simpson's diversity index over productive rearrangements. The immuneACCESS repertoire file appears here via TCRdb, limited to in-frame rearrangements. These files lack a portion of the clones; in checked studies, under half of the deficit traces to unresolved V genes, and the cause of the others is not known. V and J calls and clone size are those listed in that table; D and trimming were worked out from the DNA. The table for this sample lists 250,000 to 350,000 clones; about 88% of them were counted only once. The biggest ten clones account for more than 1.2% of the sample.

One collaborating source in Seattle enrolled patients while the patients were actively infected and followed the patients over time throughout the course of disease. Collaborating institutions collected whole blood in K2EDTA tubes following their own protocols. For TCRbeta analysis, collaborators shipped samples as frozen whole blood, isolated PBMCs, or DNA extracted from either of those sample types. The rearrangement joined TRBV28 to TRBJ2-7; 7 nucleotides in the junction match TRBD1. The sequenced sample was peripheral blood. The origin of this receptor is a human donor with COVID-19, enrolled during active disease. The donor label of this sample is uncertain. The DNA sequence is TGTGCCAGCAGCCCCCCCCCAGGGGGACGCTACGAGCAGTACTTC. Its translation reads: CASSPPPGGRYEQYF.